What follows is one T cell receptor (beta chain) and its context. The antigen is not known. These data come from a study of blood T cells in healthy people across ages. Study-wide results and caveats: It was held that diversity estimates obtained from one million T cells represented underestimates. Long-lived donors exceeded aged donors in naive CD4+ cells and diversity. Observed TCR beta diversity per million T cells went down as age went up. This fall followed a roughly linear course with age.

Germline V gives CDR1 SGHRS, CDR2 YFSETQ. V was clipped by 0 bases and J by 4 bases, with 17 bases between them. The CDR3 length is 18 residues. It was with a sample-barcoded 5' primer and a J-beta primer mix that a second PCR of about 6 to 12 cycles was run. TCRdb re-called the 5' RACE reads with MiXCR, one entry per CDR3 protein. The data hold 850,000 to 950,000 distinct CDR3 sequences, with 29% observed a single time. The source of this sequence is a woman over 75 in good health. The rearrangement links TRBV5-1 to TRBJ2-6; tentative D call: TRBD2 (5 bases). Sequenced sample: blood. CDR3 coding DNA: TGCGCCAGCAGCTTGGTTATAATCGGGATGGAGGGGGCCAACGTCCTGACTTTC. Its translation is CASSLVIIGMEGANVLTF.